Below, 14 T cell receptor beta chains from the same sample are listed, as sequenced in a study of cytomegalovirus exposure and HLA in healthy donors. The PCR had 60 Vbeta and 13 Jbeta primers. Profiled with immunoSEQ multiplex PCR; TCRdb holds only in-frame clones, not every one. The sample has about 120,000 clones, 60% to 85% seen once; the top ten hold less than 3.5%. Specimen: PBMCs. The receptors were sampled from a woman between 35 and 50 years old in good health and CMV-seropositive.

V and J are TRBV7-9 and TRBJ1-1; D call uncertain. Germline CDR1 and CDR2: SEHNR and FQNEAQ (reference sequence). Trimming removed 6 bases from V and 0 bases from J, with 11 bases in between. The CDR3 runs 14 residues. The CDR3 protein is CASSLSIMNTEAFF. CDR3 nucleotide sequence: TGTGCCAGCAGTCTTAGCATCATGAACACTGAAGCTTTCTTT.

This sequence joins TRBV6-4 and TRBJ2-7; TRBD1 matches at 12 bases. After removal of 2 bases from V and 4 bases from J, the junction contained 15 bases not matched to a gene. In germline, CDR1 is MRHNA, CDR2 SNTAGT. This CDR3 comprises 19 residues. The CDR3 nucleotides are TGTGCCAGCAGTGACCTCCGGGACAGGGGGCCCGTCCCACTTTACGAGCAGTACTTC. Translated, it gives CASSDLRDRGPVPLYEQYF.

In its sample, this clone was seen once. Other DNA sequences in the sample encode the same CDR3. This chain connects TRBV4-2 to TRBJ2-5, with 11 bases aligning to TRBD2. CDR1 LGHNA and CDR2 YNFKEQ come from the germline V gene. V lost 2 bases, J lost 1 base, and 0 bases stayed unmatched. The CDR3 runs 15 residues. The CDR3 here is CASSQLAGGQETQYF. The CDR3 DNA sequence: TGTGCCAGCAGCCAACTAGCGGGGGGCCAAGAGACCCAGTACTTC.

This clone was picked up a small number of times. The chain joins TRBV20-1 to TRBJ2-1; D perhaps matches TRBD1 (6 bases). Trimming left V 5 bases short and J 7 bases short, with 9 bases between. This CDR3 is 11 amino acids long. Germline CDR1 and CDR2: DFQATT and SNEGSKA (reference sequence). CDR3 protein: CSALQGNEQFF. DNA of the CDR3: TGCAGTGCTCTACAGGGAAATGAGCAGTTCTTC.

V and J are TRBV7-8 and TRBJ1-5, with TRBD1 matching over 7 bases. The J segment lost 5 bases and the V segment lost 5 bases, leaving 9 bases of the junction unmatched. Germline CDR1 is SGHVS and CDR2 is FQNEAQ. The CDR3 has 15 residues. The CDR3, as DNA: TGTGCCAGCAGCATAAACAGGGGAGGCCATCAGCCCCAGCATTTT. It translates to CASSINRGGHQPQHF. The whole variable domain, filled in from reference TRBV7-8 and TRBJ1-5, reads GAGVSQSPRYKVAKRGQDVALRCDPISGHVSLFWYQQALGQGPEFLTYFQNEAQLDKSGLPSDRFFAERPEGSVSTLKIQRTQQEDSAVYLCASSINRGGHQPQHFGDGTRLSIL.

This chain connects TRBV13 to TRBJ2-7; 8 bases align to TRBD2. The CDR3 totals 16 residues. V gave up 5 bases and J gave up 4 bases; unmatched junction bases: 13. Germline V gives CDR1 PRHDT, CDR2 FYEKMQ (reference sequence). The CDR3 spells CASSGKTSGVEYEQYF. The CDR3, as DNA: TGTGCCAGCAGCGGCAAAACTAGCGGCGTAGAATACGAGCAGTACTTC.

The chain employs TRBV27 and TRBJ2-7; TRBD2 matches 13 bases. Germline lookup yields CDR1 MNHEY and CDR2 SMNVEV (reference sequence). The CDR3 runs to 15 residues. The ends lost 6 bases at V and 7 bases at J; junction bases unmatched: 9. The CDR3: CASSKLAGGPGEQYF. CDR3 nucleotides: TGTGCCAGCAGCAAACTAGCGGGAGGGCCGGGGGAGCAGTACTTC.

V is TRBV7-2 and J is TRBJ2-6; 7 bases line up with TRBD2. V lost 2 bases and J lost 2; bases outside the gene matches: 9. The CDR3 loop spans 18 amino acids. Looked up from germline, CDR1 is SGHTA and CDR2 is FQGNSA. For the CDR3, the DNA is TGTGCCAGCAGCTTAAGCCCAAGGGCGGGGGCTGGGGCCAACGTCCTGACTTTC. Its protein product is CASSLSPRAGAGANVLTF.

This clone came up a few times. The rearrangement joins TRBV10-3 to TRBJ2-7; TRBD1 is a possible D gene (6 bases). Deletions cut 5 bases from V and 2 bases from J, with 13 bases between. The germline V gene encodes CDR1 ENHRY and CDR2 SYGVKD. This CDR3 comprises 14 residues. CDR3 protein: CAISKGQTAYEQYF. CDR3 nucleotide sequence: TGTGCCATCAGTAAAGGACAGACCGCCTACGAGCAGTACTTC.

This chain joins TRBV30 and TRBJ2-3, with 7 bases matching TRBD2. CDR1 GTSNPN and CDR2 SVGIG come from the germline V gene (reference sequence). The CDR3 loop spans 12 amino acids. Losses at the gene ends were 5 bases for V and 7 bases for J; bases not matched to a gene: 6. The CDR3 region is CAWDGAGNTQYF. Here the CDR3 DNA reads TGTGCCTGGGATGGAGCGGGGAATACGCAGTATTTT.

This clone was seen more than once but under ten times. The V gene is TRBV9, the J gene TRBJ2-2; D is possibly TRBD1 (6 bases). Germline CDR1 is SGDLS and CDR2 is YYNGEE. The V end was cut by 5 bases, the J end by 5 bases, with 19 bases between. The CDR3 totals 16 residues. The CDR3 nucleotides are TGTGCCAGCAGGAAAGCACAGGGCGGTGGAACCGGGGAGCTGTTTTTT. Protein: CASRKAQGGGTGELFF.

This chain uses TRBV13 with TRBJ2-4, with TRBD2 as a possible D gene (5 bases). CDR1 PRHDT and CDR2 FYEKMQ come from the germline V gene (reference sequence). The CDR3 consists of 16 residues. V was cut by 2 bases and J by 0 bases, with 11 bases left in between. The DNA for the CDR3 is TGTGCCAGCAGCTTATTGGGAGTAGGAGCCAAAAACATTCAGTACTTC. It specifies CASSLLGVGAKNIQYF.

This clone was seen repeatedly, ten times or more. The chain joins TRBV6-4 to TRBJ2-1, with a possible D match to TRBD2 (5 bases). The length of the CDR3 is 13 residues. CDR1 is MRHNA, CDR2 SNTAGT, per germline. Trimming shortened V by 3 bases and J by 10 bases, and 13 bases separated the two germline ends. This CDR3 is CASSDWAGGEQFF. Here the CDR3 DNA reads TGTGCCAGCAGTGATTGGGCCGGCGGGGAGCAGTTCTTC.

The chain joins TRBV19 to TRBJ2-7; 7 nucleotides match TRBD2. The V gene's germline CDR1 is LNHDA and CDR2 SQIVND (reference sequence). V lost 4 bases and J lost 0; bases outside the gene matches: 3. The CDR3 consists of 14 residues. The CDR3 reads CASSSTSDSYEQYF. CDR3 in DNA: TGTGCCAGTAGTAGCACTAGCGACTCCTACGAGCAGTACTTC.